This T cell receptor (beta chain) was observed in a study of cytomegalovirus exposure and HLA in healthy donors. Concerning this clone: The antigen is not known.

The primer mix had 60 Vbeta and 13 Jbeta primers. Repertoires were generated with immunoSEQ multiplex PCR, while TCRdb's copy carries only in-frame clones and drops some. The profile shows 52,000 or so clones, 75% to 80% of them singletons. Study results and limitations: An Asian-associated ancestry cluster reportedly showed fewer N-insertions than the roughly 670-donor mean in a later analysis. The authors excluded some V segments, including TRBV6-2 and TRBV6-3, as indistinguishable. In a later analysis, common viral pathogens appeared linked to several of the most significant clusters. Among CMV-associated TCR beta chains, most appeared HLA-restricted in a later analysis.

The CDR3 loop spans 15 amino acids. Deletions cut 0 bases from V and 1 base from J, with 9 bases between. The germline V gene has CDR1 LGHNA and CDR2 YNFKEQ. The V call is TRBV4-2, the J call TRBJ2-5; D not certain. This sequence originates from a woman aged 40 to 50 in good health and CMV-seropositive. The material sequenced was PBMCs. CDR3 sequence: CASSQEDTFQETQYF. The CDR3 DNA reads TGTGCCAGCAGCCAAGAAGACACCTTCCAAGAGACCCAGTACTTC.